The source of this T cell receptor beta chain is a study of immune evolution from preneoplasia to lung adenocarcinoma. TCRdb's copy holds only in-frame clones and misses some; the assay was immunoSEQ multiplex PCR. The repertoire includes 1,700 or so clones, around 78% of them detected once, and around 16% sits in the top ten. This CDR3 spans 14 amino acids. Germline CDR1 reads MNHNY; CDR2 reads SVGAGI (reference sequence). The V and J ends lost 6 bases and 7 bases respectively, with 19 bases between them. What was sequenced was FFPE atypical adenomatous hyperplasia tissue from the lung. As for subset: atypical adenomatous hyperplasia (AAH), lung preneoplasia. The sequence came from a person aged 65-85 years with lung adenocarcinoma. The chain carries TRBV6-6 and TRBJ2-7, with D possibly being TRBD2 (6 bases). The CDR3 is CASRLGTALGEQYF. The CDR3 nucleotides are TGTGCCAGCAGGCTCGGGACTGCCCTCGGAGAGCAGTACTTC.